Presented here are 16 T cell receptor beta chains from one specimen sequenced in a study of OX40 agonist ivuxolimab in advanced cancers. The protocol was immunoSEQ multiplex PCR, while the TCRdb copy is restricted to in-frame clones and leaves out a portion. The data hold tens of thousands of clones, with 65% to 85% observed a single time. Sample: CD4+ or CD8+ T cells sorted from blood, taken in a trial of the OX40 agonist ivuxolimab. These TCRs come from an adult with an advanced solid tumor such as melanoma, head and neck, liver or kidney cancer.

The J gene is TRBJ2-5, the V gene TRBV7-9; 8 nucleotides agree with TRBD2. In germline, CDR1 is SEHNR, CDR2 FQNEAQ (reference sequence). The CDR3 covers 15 residues. V lost 5 bases to trimming and J lost 9 bases; unmatched junction nucleotides: 14. CDR3 DNA sequence: TGTGCCAGCAGCCTAGTGGGTAGCGGGGCCCGGTCCCAGTACTTC. It encodes CASSLVGSGARSQYF.

This clone has just one count. The rearrangement uses TRBV6-1 and TRBJ2-7, with D perhaps matching TRBD1 (6 bases). The CDR3 totals 13 residues. Trimming took off 7 bases at V and 3 bases at J, with 13 bases between the two ends. The germline V gene has CDR1 MNHNS and CDR2 SASEGT. The CDR3 spells CASKVGGFYEQYF. In DNA form, the CDR3 reads TGTGCCAGCAAGGTAGGGGGTTTCTACGAGCAGTACTTC.

CDR3 bases: TGTGCCAGCAGCTTGGGGGCGCGTCCTGACGAGCAGTACTTC. Amino acids: CASSLGARPDEQYF. This rearrangement joins TRBV7-6 to TRBJ2-7; weak D call: TRBD1 (6 bases). In germline, CDR1 is SGHVS, CDR2 FNYEAQ. V was pared by 3 bases and J by 5 bases, with 14 bases between. The CDR3 covers 14 residues. Based on the CDR3 plus reference TRBV7-6 and TRBJ2-7, the full variable domain is GAGVSQSPRYKVTKRGQDVALRCDPISGHVSLYWYRQALGQGPEFLTYFNYEAQQDKSGLPNDRFSAERPEGSISTLTIQRTEQRDSAMYRCASSLGARPDEQYFGPGTRLTVT.

V is TRBV7-6 and J is TRBJ2-1; D not resolved. Germline lookup yields CDR1 SGHVS and CDR2 FNYEAQ. The CDR3 runs 12 residues. V was pared by 3 bases and J by 6 bases, with 6 bases between. CDR3 bases: TGTGCCAGCAGCTTTTCTGGCAATGAGCAGTTCTTC. The encoded protein is CASSFSGNEQFF. The complete variable domain, with remaining parts taken from reference TRBV7-6 and TRBJ2-1, reads GAGVSQSPRYKVTKRGQDVALRCDPISGHVSLYWYRQALGQGPEFLTYFNYEAQQDKSGLPNDRFSAERPEGSISTLTIQRTEQRDSAMYRCASSFSGNEQFFGPGTRLTVL.

The chain joins TRBV19 to TRBJ2-7; TRBD1 might be the D (6 bases). The CDR3 is 13 amino acids. The germline CDR1 and CDR2 sequences are LNHDA and SQIVND (reference sequence). Trimming stripped 5 bases from V and 2 bases from J, with 10 bases between. The DNA for the CDR3 is TGTGCCAGTAGTGTGGACAGCCCCTACGAGCAGTACTTC. Protein product: CASSVDSPYEQYF.

This rearrangement joins TRBV7-3 to TRBJ1-2; perhaps TRBD1 as D (6 bases). CDR3 length: 14 amino acids. V was shortened by 1 base and J by 8 bases, with 14 bases between the two germline ends. Germline CDR1 reads SGHTA; CDR2 reads FQGTGA. CDR3 DNA: TGTGCCAGCAGCTTAAATCTACAGGGCGAAGGCTACACCTTC. Amino acid sequence: CASSLNLQGEGYTF.

The rearrangement uses TRBV4-1 and TRBJ2-7; no reliable D call. V lost 0 bases and J lost 1, with 10 bases in between. CDR3 length equals 15 residues. The germline V gene encodes CDR1 MGHRA and CDR2 YSYEKL. The CDR3 is CASSQDWLVSYEQYF. The DNA of the CDR3 is TGCGCCAGCAGCCAAGATTGGCTAGTATCCTACGAGCAGTACTTC.

V and J are TRBV19 and TRBJ2-7; possibly TRBD1 or TRBD2 for D (6 bases each). This CDR3 region has 14 residues. The germline V gene has CDR1 LNHDA and CDR2 SQIVND (reference sequence). The ends were cut back, 6 bases at V and 3 bases at J, with 15 bases in the middle. The CDR3: CASSGTGRFYEQYF. For the CDR3, the DNA is TGTGCCAGTAGCGGTACAGGGAGGTTCTACGAGCAGTACTTC.

This sequence joins TRBV29-1 and TRBJ1-6, with no clear D. This CDR3 is built from 14 residues. V was pared by 6 bases and J by 10 bases, with 19 bases between. Germline V gene data show CDR1 as SQVTM and CDR2 as ANQGSEA. The CDR3 nucleotides read TGCAGCGTCCGCACCGGACTCCGGGAGTCACCCCTCCACTTT. This encodes CSVRTGLRESPLHF.

CDR3 residues: CASSIAASTDTQYF. In nucleotides, the CDR3 is TGTGCCAGCAGTATAGCGGCAAGCACAGATACGCAGTATTTT. J is TRBJ2-3 and V is TRBV5-4, with D possibly being TRBD2 (6 bases). Germline values: CDR1 SGHNT, CDR2 YYREEE (reference sequence). V dropped 5 bases and J dropped 0 bases, with 10 bases sitting between them. The CDR3 extends over 14 amino acids.

This chain links TRBV5-1 with TRBJ1-4; D ambiguous. Germline CDR1 SGHRS, CDR2 YFSETQ. CDR3 length: 15 residues. V gave up 6 bases and J gave up 0 bases, with 12 bases separating them. The DNA for the CDR3 is TGCGCCAGCACCAAAACAACAGCAACTAATGAAAAACTGTTTTTT. Translated, it gives CASTKTTATNEKLFF.

The chain couples TRBV6-1 to TRBJ2-3; D is ambiguous. The germline gives CDR1 MNHNS, CDR2 SASEGT. The CDR3 totals 12 residues. Trimming removed 10 bases at V and 0 bases at J, with 8 bases between. CDR3 sequence reads: CATLWSTDTQYF. The CDR3 coding sequence is TGTGCCACGCTTTGGAGCACAGATACGCAGTATTTT.

In its sample, this clone was seen once. The rearrangement joins TRBV7-6 to TRBJ2-7, with D unclear. V gave up 6 bases and J gave up 5 bases, with 14 bases separating them. Germline CDR1 SGHVS, CDR2 FNYEAQ. This CDR3 comprises 13 residues. DNA for the CDR3: TGTGCCAGCAGTCCTAGAAGGTGGAACGAGCAGTACTTC. Its translation is CASSPRRWNEQYF. The complete variable domain, with remaining parts taken from reference TRBV7-6 and TRBJ2-7, reads GAGVSQSPRYKVTKRGQDVALRCDPISGHVSLYWYRQALGQGPEFLTYFNYEAQQDKSGLPNDRFSAERPEGSISTLTIQRTEQRDSAMYRCASSPRRWNEQYFGPGTRLTVT.

The CDR3: CASRNADRSYPKNQPQHF. CDR3 nucleotides: TGTGCCAGCAGAAACGCAGACCGCTCCTACCCTAAAAATCAGCCCCAGCATTTT. The genes are TRBV6-4 and TRBJ1-5; no definite D call. Germline CDR1 MRHNA, CDR2 SNTAGT. Trimming removed 6 bases from V and 4 bases from J, with 25 bases in between. The CDR3 runs 18 residues.

This chain connects TRBV19 to TRBJ2-2, with 11 positions matching TRBD2. Trimming took 5 bases from V and 6 from J; bases not matched to a gene: 5. The germline V gene has CDR1 LNHDA and CDR2 SQIVND (reference sequence). The CDR3 consists of 15 residues. CDR3 coding DNA: TGTGCCAGTAGTCCTAGCGGGGGGTCCCCCGGGGAGCTGTTTTTT. Protein: CASSPSGGSPGELFF.

J is TRBJ2-5 and V is TRBV9, with 7 bases identical to TRBD1. CDR3 length equals 14 residues. Germline-derived CDR1 and CDR2 are SGDLS and YYNGEE. Germline trimming cut 0 bases from V and 4 bases from J; bases unmatched to any gene: 3. In DNA form, the CDR3 reads TGTGCCAGCAGCGTAGCGGCAGGGGGAGAGACCCAGTACTTC. Protein: CASSVAAGGETQYF.